This T cell receptor (beta chain) is drawn from a study of blood T cell repertoires in COVID-19 (dated by TCRdb to 2020 to 2021). About the study as a whole: The collaborator samples originated in the United States, Italy and Spain and spanned the acute and convalescent phases of COVID-19. The material from the prospective study consisted of cDNA or gDNA derived from T cells, B-cell-depleted T cells, or PBMCs. Subjects who had been exposed to COVID-19, were actively infected with it, or had recovered from it provided the deeply sampled blood TCRbeta repertoires that made up the dataset. The repertoires were released in a freely available public database meant as a resource for research on the immune response to SARS-CoV-2. Samples were obtained from the ongoing ImmuneRACE study (first 160 participants) and from 1,254 subjects provided by 6 global collaborators. Sample metadata almost always included a de-identified subject ID, COVID-19 status, age in years and sex. Where available, HLA class I and class II types were taken from metadata supplied by the sample provider and were not determined by assay-based typing.

CDR1 and CDR2 (LGHDT, YNNKEL) derive from the germline V gene (reference sequence). Measured from the cysteine to the phenylalanine, the CDR3 is 15 residues long. Just the 45-base CDR3 DNA is kept, in frame starting at base 1. Germline trimming: 0 bases from V, 3 bases from J; junction bases outside gene matches: 4. The study at large found these results: The quantity of clinical and demographic metadata differed by source and by participant and was supplied without curation.

The immunoSEQ Assay, a bias-controlled multiplex PCR, was used to amplify TCRbeta CDR3 regions from genomic DNA. The study's own analysis went as follows. The number of nucleated cells in each sample was estimated from the amplification of reference gene primers within the assay. To quantify the absolute abundance of each unique TCRbeta CDR3 rearrangement, sequence reads were collapsed and filtered. For each sample, productive Simpson clonality was calculated by taking the square root of Simpson's diversity index across productive rearrangements. The immuneACCESS repertoire file appears here via TCRdb, limited to in-frame rearrangements. These files lack a portion of the clones; in checked studies, under half of the deficit traces to unresolved V genes, and the cause of the others is not known. For V, J and clone size, that table is used; D and trimming come from the DNA. This sample is represented by 200,000 to 250,000 clones; around 82% of them were singletons. The top ten clones comprise 4.5% to 7% of the sample.

In its sample, this clone was seen a few times. There is no known antigen for this receptor. There are no base qualities to consult, and no much larger clone falls within one base. Collaborating institutions collected whole blood in K2EDTA tubes following their own protocols. For TCRbeta analysis, collaborator samples were shipped as frozen whole blood, as isolated PBMCs, or as DNA extracted from either sample type. The sequence links TRBV3-1 (or the pseudogene TRBV3-2) to TRBJ1-1, and TRBD1 aligns with 7 junction nucleotides. The clonotype was recovered from a woman aged 70-85 years with acute or convalescent COVID-19. The sequencing input was peripheral blood. The DNA sequence follows: TGTGCCAGCAGCCAAGATTTCAGGGGGGACACTGAAGCTTTCTTT. It codes for CASSQDFRGDTEAFF.